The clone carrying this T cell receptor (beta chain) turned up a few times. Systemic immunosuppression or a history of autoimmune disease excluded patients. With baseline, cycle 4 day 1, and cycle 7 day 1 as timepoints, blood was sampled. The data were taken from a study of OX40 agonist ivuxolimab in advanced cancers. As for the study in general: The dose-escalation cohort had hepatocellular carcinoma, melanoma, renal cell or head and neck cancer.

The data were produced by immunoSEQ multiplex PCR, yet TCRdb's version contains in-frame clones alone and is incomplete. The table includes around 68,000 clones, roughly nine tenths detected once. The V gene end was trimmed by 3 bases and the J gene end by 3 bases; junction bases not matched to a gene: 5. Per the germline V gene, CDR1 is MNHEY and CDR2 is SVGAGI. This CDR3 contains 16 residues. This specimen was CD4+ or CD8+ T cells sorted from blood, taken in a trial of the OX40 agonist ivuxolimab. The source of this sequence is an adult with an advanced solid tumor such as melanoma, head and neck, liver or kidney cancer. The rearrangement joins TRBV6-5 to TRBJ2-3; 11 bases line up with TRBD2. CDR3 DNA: TGTGCCAGCAGTTATTCTAGCGGGAGGTTGACAGATACGCAGTATTTT. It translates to CASSYSSGRLTDTQYF.